A single sample gave rise to the 18 T cell receptor beta chains below, sequenced in a study of shared clonotypes between healthy human individuals. This table comes from immunoSEQ multiplex PCR, and its TCRdb copy is limited to in-frame clones, with some not included. The table records a few million clones, around nine tenths of them present only once. Material for sequencing was naive CD4+ T cells sorted from blood. Subset in this sample: CD45RA+ positively selected. These receptors were obtained from a man aged 18 to 35 in good health.

The chain uses TRBV19 and TRBJ2-7, with D uncertain. The CDR3 runs 17 residues. The V gene's germline CDR1 is LNHDA and CDR2 SQIVND (reference sequence). V was trimmed by 3 bases and J by 3 bases, leaving 21 bases between them. The CDR3 here is CASSIILKSPPYYEQYF. The DNA for the CDR3 is TGTGCCAGTAGTATCATCTTAAAATCACCCCCCTACTACGAGCAGTACTTC.

This clone has a single count. The gene calls are TRBV9 and TRBJ1-1; 7 bases line up with TRBD1. J lost 4 bases, V lost 3 bases, and 6 bases had no gene match. CDR1 is SGDLS and CDR2 is YYNGEE in the germline V gene. This CDR3 has 14 residues. CDR3 amino acids: CASSAEGGGTEAFF. CDR3 coding DNA: TGTGCCAGCAGCGCCGAAGGGGGCGGCACTGAAGCTTTCTTT.

This clone was recorded only once. The chain couples TRBV10-3 to TRBJ2-7; D gene unclear. CDR1 and CDR2 from the germline V gene are ENHRY and SYGVKD. The CDR3 runs 13 residues. Deletions cut 4 bases from V and 3 bases from J, with 10 bases between. The CDR3 is CAISGGPLYEQYF. In DNA form, the CDR3 reads TGTGCCATCAGTGGCGGTCCCCTCTACGAGCAGTACTTC.

The chain carries TRBV7-2 and TRBJ2-7; 7 nucleotides agree with TRBD1. Germline V gives CDR1 SGHTA, CDR2 FQGNSA. The CDR3 runs 15 residues. The ends lost 3 bases at V and 2 bases at J; junction bases unmatched: 7. The CDR3 DNA reads as TGTGCCAGCAGCTTGGCCGGGACAGATCCCTACGAGCAGTACTTC. Its protein is CASSLAGTDPYEQYF.

The rearrangement links TRBV29-1 to TRBJ2-7; D ambiguous. CDR1 and CDR2 (germline): SQVTM, ANQGSEA. This CDR3 is 11 amino acids long. The ends were cut back, 7 bases at V and 4 bases at J, with 11 bases in the middle. CDR3 residues: CSGLLGYEQYF. CDR3 sequence (DNA): TGCAGCGGACTCTTAGGGTACGAGCAGTACTTC.

This clone was recorded a few times. The chain carries TRBV30 and TRBJ1-5, with a weak D call TRBD1 (5 bases). This CDR3 contains 17 residues. Germline values: CDR1 GTSNPN, CDR2 SVGIG (reference sequence). The ends were cut back, 0 bases at V and 3 bases at J, with 18 bases in the middle. For the CDR3, the DNA is TGTGCCTGGAGTGTAGTCAGGACAAGAGTCTTCAATCAGCCCCAGCATTTT. Its translation is CAWSVVRTRVFNQPQHF.

CDR3 nucleotides: TGTGCCAGCAGCGGACAGCGACTGGGGTATGGCTACACCTTC. It translates to CASSGQRLGYGYTF. The rearrangement joins TRBV5-6 to TRBJ1-2; TRBD1 is a possible D gene (6 bases). Trimming took 4 bases from V and 5 from J, leaving 15 bases between them. The CDR3 loop spans 14 amino acids. Germline CDR1 and CDR2: SGHDT and YYEEEE.

The chain uses TRBV28 and TRBJ2-6, with unresolved D. Germline V lookup: CDR1 MDHEN, CDR2 SYDVKM. CDR3 length: 12 amino acids. Between the trimmed V and J ends, which lost 8 bases and 2 bases, there was a span of 4 bases. Written as DNA, the CDR3 is TGTGCCAGCCGAGCTGGGGCCAACGTCCTGACTTTC. It yields the protein CASRAGANVLTF.

This clone was counted only a few times. This chain uses TRBV9 with TRBJ1-1; a possible D gene is TRBD1 (6 bases). The CDR3 sequence is 14 residues long. In germline, CDR1 is SGDLS, CDR2 YYNGEE. V was clipped by 4 bases and J by 6 bases, with 16 bases between them. For the CDR3, the DNA is TGTGCCAGCAGCTCGGCAGGGGCTTTGGCTGAAGCTTTCTTT. Residues: CASSSAGALAEAFF.

This clone has a handful of counts. This sample includes further DNA sequences coding for the same CDR3. The genes are TRBV6-1 and TRBJ1-6, with unresolved D. The CDR3 is made up of 12 amino acids. The germline V gene encodes CDR1 MNHNS and CDR2 SASEGT. V lost 1 base and J lost 7, with 2 bases in between. CDR3 protein: CASSEGNSPLHF. CDR3 sequence (DNA): TGTGCCAGCAGTGAAGGAAATTCACCCCTCCACTTT.

Regarding this clone: Additional DNA sequences in this sample encode the identical CDR3. This chain joins TRBV5-1 and TRBJ1-1; TRBD1 matches at 10 bases. This CDR3 spans 15 amino acids. Germline V lookup: CDR1 SGHRS, CDR2 YFSETQ. The trim removed 3 bases at V and 0 bases at J, leaving 2 bases unmatched. The CDR3 nucleotides are TGCGCCAGCAGCTCCGGGACAGGGGTGAACACTGAAGCTTTCTTT. Amino acids: CASSSGTGVNTEAFF.

As concerns this clone: Other nucleotide sequences from this sample produce the same CDR3. CDR3 loop: CASSVSSSYNEQFF. The CDR3, as DNA: TGTGCCAGCAGCGTAAGTAGCTCCTACAATGAGCAGTTCTTC. J is TRBJ2-1 and V is TRBV9; D is unresolved. Trimming pared 1 base from V and 0 bases from J, leaving 5 bases between. The CDR3 extends over 14 amino acids. From germline, CDR1 is SGDLS and CDR2 YYNGEE.

This clone appeared once. V and J are TRBV5-4 and TRBJ2-7; 9 bases line up with TRBD1. Germline CDR1 reads SGHNT; CDR2 reads YYREEE (reference sequence). CDR3 length equals 16 residues. Unmatched junction bases numbered 10, after V lost 4 bases and J lost 2 bases. The CDR3 loop reads CASSPGGTGRTYEQYF. The CDR3 DNA reads TGTGCCAGCAGCCCTGGGGGGACAGGGAGAACCTACGAGCAGTACTTC.

The rearrangement links TRBV4-1 to TRBJ1-2; the D is unclear. The CDR3 has 13 amino acids. CDR1 is MGHRA and CDR2 is YSYEKL in the germline V gene. V lost 3 bases to trimming and J lost 0 bases, with 5 bases between them. As DNA, the CDR3 is TGCGCCAGCAGCCAGTTTACTAACTATGGCTACACCTTC. This gives the protein CASSQFTNYGYTF.

The chain recombines TRBV28 with TRBJ2-2; TRBD1 agrees at 10 bases. V gave up 7 bases and J gave up 0 bases; unmatched junction bases: 11. Per the germline V gene, CDR1 is MDHEN and CDR2 is SYDVKM. The CDR3 extends over 18 amino acids. The CDR3 coding sequence is TGTGCCAGCACCCCCTATCTCGGACAGGGGGCGAACACCGGGGAGCTGTTTTTT. Protein sequence: CASTPYLGQGANTGELFF.

The chain couples TRBV6-1 to TRBJ2-5; no reliable D call. Germline values: CDR1 MNHNS, CDR2 SASEGT. V lost 2 bases and J 1 base, leaving 11 bases between the germline ends. The CDR3 has 15 residues. In DNA, the CDR3 is TGTGCCAGCAGTGAACGCCCCGTATCCCAAGAGACCCAGTACTTC. Translated: CASSERPVSQETQYF.

This rearrangement joins TRBV5-1 to TRBJ2-7; 11 nucleotides align to TRBD1. Germline CDR1 and CDR2: SGHRS and YFSETQ. This CDR3 has 15 amino acids. With 4 bases clipped from V and 4 bases from J, the junction kept 7 bases outside the gene matches. CDR3 nucleotide sequence: TGCGCCAGCAGCACTTCCGGGACAGGGGGGTACGAGCAGTACTTC. Its translation is CASSTSGTGGYEQYF. The whole variable domain, filled in from reference TRBV5-1 and TRBJ2-7, reads KAGVTQTPRYLIKTRGQQVTLSCSPISGHRSVSWYQQTPGQGLQFLFEYFSETQRNKGNFPGRFSGRQFSNSRSEMNVSTLELGDSALYLCASSTSGTGGYEQYFGPGTRLTVT.

The gene calls are TRBV6-6 and TRBJ1-1; the D is unclear. CDR3 length: 16 residues. V lost 4 bases to trimming and J lost 3 bases, with 18 bases between them. The germline gives CDR1 MNHNY, CDR2 SVGAGI (reference sequence). CDR3 sequence reads: CASSFISKAGDTEAFF. The CDR3 nucleotides read TGTGCCAGCAGTTTCATCTCAAAAGCCGGGGACACTGAAGCTTTCTTT.